These T cell receptor beta chains were read from a single sample in a study of cytomegalovirus exposure and HLA in healthy donors. Data came from immunoSEQ multiplex PCR; TCRdb stores just in-frame clones and leaves some out. Of approximately 110,000 clones in the sample, roughly 80% were seen once. Sequencing was carried out using PBMCs. These receptor sequences come from a young man in good health and CMV-seropositive. Each CDR3 is given with its conserved first and last residue. The D gene is left open where the match is weak. A row's size may be missing; if present it is once, few, many or a size class.

J gene	V gene	clone size	D gene	CDR3 protein	CDR3 DNA
TRBJ1-6	TRBV28	NA	NA	CASSTSRGPRSGLHF	TGTGCCAGCAGCACAAGTCGTGGACCCAGATCGGGGCTCCACTTT
TRBJ1-1	TRBV5-5	NA	NA	CASSLVSGRVNTEAFF	TGTGCCAGCAGCTTGGTTTCGGGCAGGGTGAACACTGAAGCTTTCTTT
TRBJ2-1	TRBV9	NA	TRBD2	CAGGPDVDNEQFF	TGTGCGGGAGGGCCAGATGTAGACAATGAGCAGTTCTTC
TRBJ2-1	TRBV6-1	NA	TRBD2	CASIREVPGLSFF	TGTGCCAGCATTAGAGAGGTGCCGGGACTATCGTTCTTC
TRBJ2-1	TRBV12-5	few	TRBD1	CASGFLRGTGDYNEQFF	TGTGCTAGTGGTTTCCTTAGGGGGACAGGGGATTACAATGAGCAGTTCTTC
TRBJ2-1	TRBV19	once	TRBD1	CASSINTGGRFF	TGTGCCAGTAGTATTAATACAGGGGGCAGGTTCTTC
TRBJ2-3	TRBV7-2	NA	TRBD2	CASSLRLLAGRWPPGTQYF	TGTGCCAGCAGCTTAAGGTTACTAGCGGGACGCTGGCCCCCGGGTACGCAGTATTTT
TRBJ1-1	TRBV5-1	NA	NA	CASTSRVMGTEAFF	TGCGCCAGCACTTCCAGGGTAATGGGGACTGAAGCTTTCTTT
TRBJ1-1	TRBV29-1	NA	TRBD1	CSCQGQSNTEAFF	TGCAGTTGTCAGGGACAGTCGAACACTGAAGCTTTCTTT
TRBJ1-1	TRBV7-3	NA	TRBD1	CASSLTGGGTEAFF	TGTGCCAGCAGCCTAACAGGGGGCGGAACTGAAGCTTTCTTT
TRBJ2-2	TRBV7-8	NA	NA	CASSLAGGTNTGELFF	TGTGCCAGCAGCTTAGCGGGGGGAACGAACACCGGGGAGCTGTTTTTT
TRBJ2-3	TRBV5-1	NA	TRBD2	CASSLSSGADTQYF	TGCGCCAGCAGCTTGTCTAGCGGAGCAGATACGCAGTATTTT
TRBJ1-2	TRBV5-6	NA	NA	CASSREGTYGYTF	TGTGCCAGCAGCCGGGAGGGGACGTATGGCTACACCTTC
TRBJ2-1	TRBV27	NA	NA	CASSPPFGGANDNEQFF	TGTGCCAGCAGTCCCCCGTTCGGTGGGGCAAACGACAATGAGCAGTTCTTC
TRBJ2-3	TRBV6-4	few	TRBD2	CASSDGGGATDTQYF	TGTGCCAGCAGTGACGGCGGGGGGGCAACAGATACGCAGTATTTT
TRBJ2-3	TRBV15	NA	TRBD1	CATSRGTGKGTQYF	TGTGCCACCAGCAGAGGGACAGGGAAGGGTACGCAGTATTTT
TRBJ2-5	TRBV13	NA	NA	CASSLLGDLQETQYF	TGTGCCAGCAGCTTATTGGGGGACTTACAAGAGACCCAGTACTTC
TRBJ1-3	TRBV9	NA	NA	CASSPRSISGNTIYF	TGTGCCAGCAGCCCCCGGTCGATCTCTGGAAACACCATATATTTT
TRBJ2-2	TRBV27	once	TRBD2	CASSLIGLAGDTGELFF	TGTGCCAGCAGCCTGATTGGGCTAGCGGGAGACACCGGGGAGCTGTTTTTT
TRBJ2-4	TRBV13	NA	NA	CASSLAQGLGKNIQYF	TGTGCCAGCAGCTTAGCCCAGGGGTTGGGGAAAAACATTCAGTACTTC
TRBJ1-3	TRBV5-4	few	TRBD1	CASSSNPGQRNSGNTIYF	TGTGCCAGCAGCTCCAACCCGGGACAGAGGAACTCTGGAAACACCATATATTTT
TRBJ2-1	TRBV20-1	NA	NA	CSAVRLGLKFF	TGCAGTGCTGTAAGACTAGGCTTGAAGTTCTTC
TRBJ1-2	TRBV7-2	NA	NA	CASSFNRDNGYTF	TGTGCCAGCAGCTTTAACAGGGACAATGGCTACACCTTC
TRBJ2-7	TRBV20-1	NA	NA	CSALRVYEQYF	TGCAGTGCTTTGAGGGTATACGAGCAGTACTTC
TRBJ1-2	TRBV19	NA	NA	CASKSEESGSYGYTF	TGTGCCAGTAAATCGGAGGAGTCTGGCTCCTATGGCTACACCTTC
TRBJ1-2	TRBV11-3	NA	TRBD1	CASSVPGGAYGYTF	TGTGCCAGCAGCGTCCCAGGGGGCGCTTATGGCTACACCTTC
TRBJ2-5	TRBV6-5	NA	NA	CASTGQGTQETQYF	TGTGCCAGCACCGGGCAGGGGACACAAGAGACCCAGTACTTC